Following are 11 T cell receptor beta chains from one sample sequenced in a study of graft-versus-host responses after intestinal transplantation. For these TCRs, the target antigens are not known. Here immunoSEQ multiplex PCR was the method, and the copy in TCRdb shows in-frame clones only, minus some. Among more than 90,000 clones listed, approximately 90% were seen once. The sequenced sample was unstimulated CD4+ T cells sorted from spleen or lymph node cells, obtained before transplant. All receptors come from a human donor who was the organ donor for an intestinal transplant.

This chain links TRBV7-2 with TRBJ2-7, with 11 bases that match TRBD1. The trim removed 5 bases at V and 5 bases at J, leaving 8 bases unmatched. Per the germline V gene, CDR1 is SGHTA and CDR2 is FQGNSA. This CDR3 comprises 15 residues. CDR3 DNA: TGTGCCAGCAGCCCGGACAGGGGGCTACCCCACGAGCAGTACTTC. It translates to CASSPDRGLPHEQYF.

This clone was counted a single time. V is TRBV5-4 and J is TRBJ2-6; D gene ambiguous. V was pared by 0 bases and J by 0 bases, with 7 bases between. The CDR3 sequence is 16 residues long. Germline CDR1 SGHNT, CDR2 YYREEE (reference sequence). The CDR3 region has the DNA TGTGCCAGCAGCTTGGGTTGGGTCTCTGGGGCCAACGTCCTGACTTTC. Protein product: CASSLGWVSGANVLTF.

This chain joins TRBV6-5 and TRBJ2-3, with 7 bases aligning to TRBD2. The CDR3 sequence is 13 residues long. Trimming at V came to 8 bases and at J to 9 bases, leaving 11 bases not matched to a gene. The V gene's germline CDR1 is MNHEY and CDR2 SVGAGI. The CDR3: CASGLSGVETQYF. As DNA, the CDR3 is TGTGCCAGCGGTCTGAGCGGGGTGGAAACGCAGTATTTT.

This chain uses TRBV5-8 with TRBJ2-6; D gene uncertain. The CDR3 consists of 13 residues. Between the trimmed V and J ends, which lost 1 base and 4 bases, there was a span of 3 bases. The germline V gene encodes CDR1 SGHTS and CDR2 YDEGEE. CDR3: CASSLRGANVLTF. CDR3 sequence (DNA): TGTGCCAGCAGCTTGAGGGGGGCCAACGTCCTGACTTTC.

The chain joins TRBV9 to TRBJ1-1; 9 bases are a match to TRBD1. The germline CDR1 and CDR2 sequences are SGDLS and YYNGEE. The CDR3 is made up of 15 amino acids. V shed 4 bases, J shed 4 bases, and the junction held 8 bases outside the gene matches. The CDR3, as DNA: TGTGCCAGCAGCAAAGGACAGGGGAGAGGCACTGAAGCTTTCTTT. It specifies CASSKGQGRGTEAFF.

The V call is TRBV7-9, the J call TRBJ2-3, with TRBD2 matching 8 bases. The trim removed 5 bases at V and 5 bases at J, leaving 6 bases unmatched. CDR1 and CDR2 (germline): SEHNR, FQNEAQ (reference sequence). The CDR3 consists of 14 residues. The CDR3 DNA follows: TGTGCCAGCAGCCTGGGACTAGGAGTAGATACGCAGTATTTT. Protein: CASSLGLGVDTQYF.

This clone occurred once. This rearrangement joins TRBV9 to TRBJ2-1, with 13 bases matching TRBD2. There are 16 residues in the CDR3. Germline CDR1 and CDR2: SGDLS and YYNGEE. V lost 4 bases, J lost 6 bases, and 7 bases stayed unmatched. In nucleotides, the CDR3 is TGTGCCAGCAGCCCTCGGACTAGCGGGAGTGTCAATGAGCAGTTCTTC. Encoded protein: CASSPRTSGSVNEQFF.

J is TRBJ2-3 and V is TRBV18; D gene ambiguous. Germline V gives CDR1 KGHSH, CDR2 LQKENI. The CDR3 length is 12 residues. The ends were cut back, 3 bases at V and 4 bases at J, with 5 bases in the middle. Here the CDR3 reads CASSPRPDTQYF. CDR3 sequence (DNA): TGTGCCAGCTCACCGCGTCCAGATACGCAGTATTTT.

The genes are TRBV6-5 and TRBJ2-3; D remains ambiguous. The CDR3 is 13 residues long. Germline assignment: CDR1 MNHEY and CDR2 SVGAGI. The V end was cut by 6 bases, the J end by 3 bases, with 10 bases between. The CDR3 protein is CASRVTGTDTQYF. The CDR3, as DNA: TGTGCCAGCAGAGTAACTGGAACAGATACGCAGTATTTT.

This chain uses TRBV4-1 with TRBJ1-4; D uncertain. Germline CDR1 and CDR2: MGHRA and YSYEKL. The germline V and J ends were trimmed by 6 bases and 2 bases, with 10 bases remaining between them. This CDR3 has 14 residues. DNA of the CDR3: TGCGCCAGCAGACCATGGCGGACTAATGAAAAACTGTTTTTT. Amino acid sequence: CASRPWRTNEKLFF.

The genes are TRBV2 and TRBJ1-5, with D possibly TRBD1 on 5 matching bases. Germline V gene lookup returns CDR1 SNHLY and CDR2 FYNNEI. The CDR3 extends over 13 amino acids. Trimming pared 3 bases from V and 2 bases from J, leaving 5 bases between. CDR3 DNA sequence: TGTGCCAGCAGTGACAGGGGCAATCAGCCCCAGCATTTT. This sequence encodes CASSDRGNQPQHF.